This record looks at one TCR beta chain sequence and its context. The data originate from a study of blood T cell repertoires in COVID-19. Per germline, CDR1 SGHTA and CDR2 FQGNSA. This CDR3 spans 17 amino acids. The V gene end was trimmed by 4 bases and the J gene end by 7 bases; junction bases not matched to a gene: 15. Method: immunoSEQ multiplex PCR; TCRdb's copy keeps in-frame clones and lacks some. The data hold 150,000 or so clones, with around 89% observed a single time. This TCR derives from a young man with COVID-19, enrolled during active disease. The sample taken for sequencing was peripheral blood. The gene calls are TRBV7-2 and TRBJ2-7; 11 nucleotides line up with TRBD1. The CDR3 spells CASSSLGVGQGADEQYF. The CDR3 DNA is TGTGCCAGCAGCTCCCTGGGGGTTGGACAGGGGGCCGATGAGCAGTACTTC.